The 18 T cell receptor beta chains presented below share a single source sample, sequenced in a study of regulatory T cells in long-lasting Graves disease. The time point: newly diagnosed GD, antithyroid drugs for less than 3 months. With RNA extracted from PBMCs as input, the TCR library was made. To make TCR beta libraries, researchers used iRepertoire HTBI primers and Arm-PCR of CDR3 regions. TCRdb reprocessed the multiplex PCR reads with MiXCR, giving one entry per CDR3 protein. The table includes hundreds of thousands of distinct CDR3 sequences, 16% detected once. These data were likewise used in another study, on T cells in Graves' hyperthyroidism and ophthalmopathy.

This specimen was peripheral blood mononuclear cells (PBMCs), taken at new diagnosis, from a patient treated with antithyroid drugs. These receptors all come from a woman in her 30s with Graves disease.

The gene calls are TRBV10-3 and TRBJ1-5; D is unresolved. From germline, CDR1 is ENHRY and CDR2 SYGVKD. This CDR3 is 16 amino acids long. V was shortened by 0 bases and J by 4 bases, with 13 bases between the two germline ends. CDR3 sequence (DNA): TGTGCCATCAGTGAGTCGACGTACAGTGGGAATCAGCCCCAGCATTTT. This sequence encodes CAISESTYSGNQPQHF.

The chain carries TRBV9 and TRBJ2-2; tentative D call: TRBD1 (5 bases). V gave up 4 bases and J gave up 5 bases, with 9 bases separating them. CDR1 SGDLS and CDR2 YYNGEE come from the germline V gene. This CDR3 comprises 13 residues. The CDR3 spells CASSPRQTGELFF. DNA of the CDR3: TGTGCCAGCAGCCCGAGACAGACCGGGGAGCTGTTTTTT. The variable domain in full, with the rest retrieved from reference TRBV9 and TRBJ2-2, is DSGVTQTPKHLITATGQRVTLRCSPRSGDLSVYWYQQSLDQGLQFLIQYYNGEERAKGNILERFSAQQFPDLHSELNLSSLELGDSALYFCASSPRQTGELFFGEGSRLTVL.

Concerning this clonotype itself: This may be a read error, as it is one base from a much larger clone. This chain uses TRBV28 with TRBJ1-5; possibly TRBD1 for D (5 bases). Germline CDR1 MDHEN, CDR2 SYDVKM. The CDR3 runs 15 residues. CDR3 nucleotides: TGTGCCAGCACTTCAAACGAGGGGAGCAGTCAGCCCCAGCATTTT. Residues: CASTSNEGSSQPQHF.

This clonotype was found many times. The chain links TRBV6-1 to TRBJ1-5; no definite D call. CDR1 is MNHNS, CDR2 SASEGT, per germline. This CDR3 is built from 16 residues. V was clipped by 6 bases and J by 0 bases, with 15 bases between them. For the CDR3, the DNA is TGTGCCAGCAGCGACCCTGACTCTTATAGCAATCAGCCCCAGCATTTT. It encodes CASSDPDSYSNQPQHF.

V is TRBV20-1 and J is TRBJ1-2, with 7 bases that match TRBD1. The junction had 11 bases not matched to a gene; V was cut back by 6 bases and J by 4 bases. The CDR3 consists of 14 residues. The germline V gene encodes CDR1 DFQATT and CDR2 SNEGSKA (reference sequence). CDR3 nucleotide sequence: TGCAGTGCGCGTCCGGGACAGAAAATCTATGGCTACACCTTC. Translating gives CSARPGQKIYGYTF.

This clonotype appeared a few times. CDR3 amino acids: CASSLRQGDNSPLHF. The CDR3 nucleotides are TGTGCCAGCAGCTTAAGGCAGGGTGACAATTCACCCCTCCACTTT. The chain is built from TRBV13 and TRBJ1-6, with TRBD1 as a possible D gene (5 bases). The CDR3 has 15 residues. Trimming pared 2 bases from V and 7 bases from J, leaving 12 bases between. In germline, CDR1 is PRHDT, CDR2 FYEKMQ (reference sequence).

This clonotype was detected only a few times. V gene TRBV20-1 combines with J gene TRBJ2-7; TRBD2 agrees at 8 bases. V shed 0 bases, J shed 3 bases, and the junction held 10 bases outside the gene matches. Looked up from germline, CDR1 is DFQATT and CDR2 is SNEGSKA (reference sequence). The length of the CDR3 is 16 residues. Here the CDR3 reads CSARDLRTSLYYEQYF. The CDR3 DNA reads as TGCAGTGCTAGAGATCTTAGGACTAGCCTTTACTACGAGCAGTACTTC.

The CDR3, as DNA: TGTGCCAGCAGCCAAGTGAGACTAGCGGCAAACAATGAGCAGTTCTTC. Its translation is CASSQVRLAANNEQFF. The rearrangement uses TRBV4-2 and TRBJ2-1, with 9 positions matching TRBD2. J was trimmed by 5 bases and V by 1 base; bases with no gene match: 6. The germline V gene encodes CDR1 LGHNA and CDR2 YNFKEQ. CDR3 length: 16 amino acids.

This clonotype came up a few times. A much larger clone differs from this one at a single base, so this may be a read error. This sequence joins TRBV11-2 and TRBJ2-5, with a weak D call TRBD2 (5 bases). Trimming cost V 5 bases and J 9 bases, with 19 bases left between them. The CDR3 spans 14 residues. The germline CDR1 and CDR2 sequences are SGHAT and FQNNGV. DNA for the CDR3: TGTGCCAGCAGCCCCGGATGGAGGTCCGCGGCCCAGTACTTC. Amino acids: CASSPGWRSAAQYF.

This clonotype was observed a few times. J is TRBJ1-2 and V is TRBV28; perhaps TRBD1 as D (5 bases). This CDR3 contains 13 residues. V lost 5 bases and J 4 bases, leaving 11 bases between the germline ends. Germline values: CDR1 MDHEN, CDR2 SYDVKM. The CDR3 loop reads CASSIGAPYGYTF. The CDR3 DNA reads as TGTGCCAGCAGTATTGGGGCCCCCTATGGCTACACCTTC.

V gene TRBV6-1 combines with J gene TRBJ2-3; a weak D match, TRBD2 (6 bases). CDR3 length equals 15 residues. V was cut by 8 bases and J by 5 bases, with 20 bases left in between. Germline V lookup: CDR1 MNHNS, CDR2 SASEGT. CDR3 nucleotides: TGTGCCAGCGTCTGGAGGGCATGGGTGGAAGATACGCAGTATTTT. Residues: CASVWRAWVEDTQYF.

This clonotype has only a few counts. This chain joins TRBV4-2 and TRBJ2-1; tentatively, D is TRBD1 or TRBD2 (5 bases each). Germline lookup yields CDR1 LGHNA and CDR2 YNFKEQ. V lost 2 bases and J 8 bases, leaving 13 bases between the germline ends. The CDR3 is made up of 14 amino acids. The CDR3 DNA reads as TGTGCCAGCAGCCAAACCGGGGCCGTAGATGAGCAGTTCTTC. Translation gives CASSQTGAVDEQFF.

This clonotype was seen at least ten times. The chain joins TRBV3-1 to TRBJ2-5; 10 nucleotides match TRBD2. The ends lost 4 bases at V and 5 bases at J; junction bases unmatched: 10. Germline values: CDR1 LGHDT, CDR2 YNNKEL (reference sequence). The CDR3 sequence is 16 residues long. CDR3 region: CASSLLAGDPWETQYF. The CDR3 DNA reads as TGTGCCAGCAGCCTCCTAGCGGGAGACCCCTGGGAGACCCAGTACTTC.

With regard to this clonotype: An end of the junction differs from the germline gene, which may be a read error. The chain joins TRBV20-1 to TRBJ2-7, with TRBD1 identical over 7 bases. The length of the CDR3 is 13 residues. Germline lookup yields CDR1 DFQATT and CDR2 SNEGSKA (reference sequence). The CDR3 DNA is TGCAGTGCCCTTCAGGGGGTGAATTACGAGCAGTGCTTC. This sequence encodes CSALQGVNYEQCF.

This clonotype was recorded at least ten times. Here the CDR3 DNA reads TGTGCCAGCAGTCATCTAGCGTTTCAAGAGACCCAGTACTTC. Its protein is CASSHLAFQETQYF. The J gene is TRBJ2-5, the V gene TRBV12-3 or TRBV12-4; possible D gene TRBD2, 6 bases. The CDR3 length is 14 residues. V lost 5 bases, J lost 2 bases, and 12 bases lay in between.

This clonotype has a count of ten or more. This rearrangement joins TRBV6-2 or TRBV6-3 to TRBJ2-2; the D call may be TRBD1 or TRBD2 (5 bases each). The CDR3 sequence is 17 residues long. Germline V gene data show CDR1 as MNHEY and CDR2 as SVGEGT. Trimming cost V 3 bases and J 1 base, with 15 bases left between them. CDR3 nucleotides: TGTGCCAGCAGTTATGAGCCGGGACGGGGGAACACCGGGGAGCTGTTTTTT. Amino acids: CASSYEPGRGNTGELFF.

This chain links TRBV27 with TRBJ2-7, with TRBD2 matching 10 bases. The CDR3 sequence is 17 residues long. J was trimmed by 2 bases and V by 6 bases; bases with no gene match: 13. CDR1 and CDR2 from the germline V gene are MNHEY and SMNVEV (reference sequence). CDR3 nucleotides: TGTGCCAGCAGCCCCCGAGTAGCGGGAGGTCGTCCCTACGAGCAGTACTTC. Its protein is CASSPRVAGGRPYEQYF.

This clonotype appeared a few times. The chain couples TRBV7-9 to TRBJ1-1; D remains ambiguous. Germline lookup yields CDR1 SEHNR and CDR2 FQNEAQ (reference sequence). The CDR3 loop spans 11 amino acids. Trimming pared 3 bases from V and 8 bases from J, leaving 7 bases between. The CDR3 spells CASSFGDEAFF. In nucleotides, the CDR3 is TGTGCCAGCAGCTTTGGTGACGAAGCTTTCTTT.